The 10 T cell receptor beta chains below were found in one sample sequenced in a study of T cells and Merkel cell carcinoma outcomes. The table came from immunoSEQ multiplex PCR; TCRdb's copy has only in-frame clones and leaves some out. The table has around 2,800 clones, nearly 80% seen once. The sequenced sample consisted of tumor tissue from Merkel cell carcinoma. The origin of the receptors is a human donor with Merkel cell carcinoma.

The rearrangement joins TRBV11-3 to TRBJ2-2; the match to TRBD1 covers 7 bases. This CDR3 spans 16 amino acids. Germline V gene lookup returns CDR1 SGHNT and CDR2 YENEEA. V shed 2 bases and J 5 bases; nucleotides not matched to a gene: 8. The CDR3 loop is CASSLSGGVDTGELFF. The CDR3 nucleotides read TGTGCCAGCAGCTTATCAGGGGGAGTCGATACCGGGGAGCTGTTTTTT.

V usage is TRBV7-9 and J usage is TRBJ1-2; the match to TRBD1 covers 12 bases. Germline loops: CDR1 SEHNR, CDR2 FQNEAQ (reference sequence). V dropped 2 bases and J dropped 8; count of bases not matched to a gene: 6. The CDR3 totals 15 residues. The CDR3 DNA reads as TGTGCCAGCAGCTTAACGGGGACAGGGGGCGACGGCTACACCTTC. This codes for CASSLTGTGGDGYTF.

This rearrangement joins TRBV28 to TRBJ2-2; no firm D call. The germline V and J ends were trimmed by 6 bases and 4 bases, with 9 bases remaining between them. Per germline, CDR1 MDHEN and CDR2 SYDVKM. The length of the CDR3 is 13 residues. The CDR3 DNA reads TGTGCCAGCAGACCCCATCCCACCGGGGAGCTGTTTTTT. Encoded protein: CASRPHPTGELFF. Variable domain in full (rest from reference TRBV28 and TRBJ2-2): DVKVTQSSRYLVKRTGEKVFLECVQDMDHENMFWYRQDPGLGLRLIYFSYDVKMKEKGDIPEGYSVSREKKERFSLILESASTNQTSMYLCASRPHPTGELFFGEGSRLTVL.

The CDR3 here is CASSQEDSARYGYTF. The CDR3 DNA reads as TGCGCCAGCAGCCAAGAGGATTCCGCCCGCTATGGCTACACCTTC. This sequence joins TRBV4-1 and TRBJ1-2; D remains unclear. The V gene lost 0 bases and the J gene lost 4 bases, with 12 bases spanning the gap. CDR3 size: 15 residues. CDR1 and CDR2 from the germline V gene are MGHRA and YSYEKL.

CDR3 sequence: CASSKTHCRVGEKLFF. DNA of the CDR3: TGTGCCAGCAGCAAAACCCATTGCAGGGTCGGGGAAAAACTGTTTTTT. V is TRBV21-1 and J is TRBJ1-4; the table's D call, TRBD1, was not checked against the DNA. TRBV21-1 corresponds to a pseudogene. The CDR3 is 16 residues long.

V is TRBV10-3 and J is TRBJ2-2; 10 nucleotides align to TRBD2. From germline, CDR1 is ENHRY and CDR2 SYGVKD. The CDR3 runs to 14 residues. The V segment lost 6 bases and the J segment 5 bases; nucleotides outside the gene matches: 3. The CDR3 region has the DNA TGTGCCATCAGAGGGACTAGCGAAACCGGGGAGCTGTTTTTT. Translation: CAIRGTSETGELFF.

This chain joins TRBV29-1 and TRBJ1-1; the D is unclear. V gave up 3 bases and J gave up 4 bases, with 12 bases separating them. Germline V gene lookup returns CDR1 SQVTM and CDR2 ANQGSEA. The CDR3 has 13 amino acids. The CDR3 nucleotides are TGCAGCGTTGACGGACTTGTTGCCACTGAAGCTTTCTTT. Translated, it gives CSVDGLVATEAFF.

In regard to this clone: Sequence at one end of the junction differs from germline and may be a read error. CDR3 in DNA: TGTGCCAACAGTGAAGACAGGGACACTGAAGCTTTCTTT. Protein sequence: CANSEDRDTEAFF. The genes are TRBV2 and TRBJ1-1; 7 nucleotides line up with TRBD1. CDR1 and CDR2 (germline): SNHLY, FYNNEI. The CDR3 contains 13 residues.

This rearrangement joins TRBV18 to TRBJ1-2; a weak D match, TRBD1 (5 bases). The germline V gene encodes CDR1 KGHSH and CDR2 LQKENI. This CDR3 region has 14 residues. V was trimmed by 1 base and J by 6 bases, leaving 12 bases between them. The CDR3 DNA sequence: TGTGCCAGCTCACCACGGGACGGGTTCGATGGCTACACCTTC. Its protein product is CASSPRDGFDGYTF.

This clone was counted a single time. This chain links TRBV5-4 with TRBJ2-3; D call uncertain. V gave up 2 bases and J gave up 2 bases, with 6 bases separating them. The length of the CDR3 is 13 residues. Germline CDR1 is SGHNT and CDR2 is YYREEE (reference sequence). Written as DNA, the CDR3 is TGTGCCAGCAGCTTTAGGTCCACAGATACGCAGTATTTT. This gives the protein CASSFRSTDTQYF.